One sample yielded the 26 T cell receptor beta chains listed below, sequenced in a study of prognosis after radiotherapy for stage I lung cancer. Two rounds of multiplex PCR amplified TCR beta CDR3 from genomic DNA. For every TRBV and TRBJ gene, a specific primer was used in first-round PCR. TCRdb reprocessed the multiplex PCR reads via MiXCR and lists one record per CDR3 protein. The table shows over 12,000 distinct CDR3 sequences, with 50% to 60% occurring only once. The source was PBMCs, collected before or after stereotactic body radiation therapy (not recorded which). The receptors originated from a donor aged 50 or older with non-small cell lung cancer.

CDR3 coding DNA: TGCGCCAGCAGCTTGGACATATCGGGCGAGCAGTACTTC. Its protein is CASSLDISGEQYF. The chain uses TRBV5-1 and TRBJ2-7; D uncertain. CDR3 length: 13 amino acids. With 0 bases removed from V and 6 bases from J, the gap between germline ends came to 10 bases. Germline V CDR1 and CDR2: SGHRS, YFSETQ.

This clonotype has at least ten counts. V usage is TRBV7-9 and J usage is TRBJ2-5; 7 bases match TRBD1. The length of the CDR3 is 14 residues. J gave up 4 bases and V 5 bases, and 7 bases lay outside the gene matches. The germline gives CDR1 SEHNR, CDR2 FQNEAQ (reference sequence). The CDR3 protein is CASSTTTGPETQYF. CDR3 DNA sequence: TGTGCCAGCAGCACAACGACAGGGCCAGAGACCCAGTACTTC.

This clonotype was counted ten times or more. The gene calls are TRBV5-8 and TRBJ2-1; 7 bases are a match to TRBD2. V lost 3 bases, J lost 9 bases, and 6 bases stayed unmatched. Germline CDR1 SGHTS, CDR2 YDEGEE. The CDR3 has 13 residues. The CDR3, as DNA: TGTGCCAGCAGCTCAGGGACTATCGGTGAGCAGTTCTTC. Amino acid sequence: CASSSGTIGEQFF.

Worth noting for this clonotype: A junction end diverges from the germline sequence, so it may reflect a read error. This rearrangement joins TRBV6-5 to TRBJ2-7, with D unresolved. Germline V gene sequence: CDR1 MNHEY, CDR2 SVGAGI. CDR3 length: 13 residues. The DNA for the CDR3 is TGTGCCAGCAGTCCCACCAGTACCTACGAGCATTACTTC. It translates to CASSPTSTYEHYF.

V gene TRBV29-1 combines with J gene TRBJ2-2, with D tentatively TRBD2 (5 bases). Germline CDR1 SQVTM, CDR2 ANQGSEA. The CDR3 is 17 residues long. Deletions cut 1 base from V and 0 bases from J, with 15 bases between. CDR3 amino acids: CSVEVWSGGPNTGELFF. In DNA, the CDR3 is TGCAGCGTTGAAGTATGGAGCGGTGGGCCGAACACCGGGGAGCTGTTTTTT.

Judged by abundance, this clonotype is medium-sized. The rearrangement uses TRBV20-1 and TRBJ2-7; 8 nucleotides match TRBD1. The CDR3 has 12 residues. Germline assignment: CDR1 DFQATT and CDR2 SNEGSKA (reference sequence). V gave up 6 bases and J gave up 5 bases; unmatched junction bases: 6. This chain's CDR3 is CSAWDRLNEQYF. The DNA for the CDR3 is TGCAGTGCCTGGGACAGGCTCAACGAGCAGTACTTC.

The chain joins TRBV6-2 or TRBV6-3 to TRBJ2-7; 8 bases map to TRBD1. V trimming: 0 bases; J trimming: 2 bases; junction bases outside the gene matches: 6. CDR1 is MNHEY, CDR2 SVGEGT, per germline. CDR3 length: 16 amino acids. CDR3 loop: CASSYSKGTGPYEQYF. The CDR3 bases are TGTGCCAGCAGTTACTCGAAAGGGACAGGACCCTACGAGCAGTACTTC.

In this sample, this clonotype turned up once. The chain joins TRBV6-1 to TRBJ1-6; D not certain. CDR3 length: 12 amino acids. CDR1 is MNHNS and CDR2 is SASEGT in the germline V gene. The ends were cut back, 7 bases at V and 10 bases at J, with 11 bases in the middle. CDR3 sequence reads: CASNAGESPLHF. Here the CDR3 DNA reads TGTGCCAGCAACGCAGGTGAATCACCCCTCCACTTT.

J is TRBJ2-7 and V is TRBV7-2, with 10 bases fitting TRBD2. V lost 4 bases and J lost 4; bases outside the gene matches: 7. The CDR3 loop spans 15 amino acids. Germline values: CDR1 SGHTA, CDR2 FQGNSA. The CDR3, as DNA: TGTGCCAGCAGCTCAGAAGGACTAGCGGTTTACGAGCAGTACTTC. Its translation is CASSSEGLAVYEQYF. Looking up the rest from reference TRBV7-2 and TRBJ2-7 gives the full variable domain: GAGVSQSPSNKVTEKGKDVELRCDPISGHTALYWYRQSLGQGLEFLIYFQGNSAPDKSGLPSDRFSAERTGGSVSTLTIQRTQQEDSAVYLCASSSEGLAVYEQYFGPGTRLTVT.

This sequence joins TRBV6-1 and TRBJ2-7; TRBD1 agrees at 9 bases. Per germline, CDR1 MNHNS and CDR2 SASEGT. V lost 3 bases, J lost 6 bases, and 9 bases stayed unmatched. This CDR3 is 15 amino acids long. The CDR3 loop reads CASSDPGTGWGEQYF. The DNA of the CDR3 is TGTGCCAGCAGTGACCCCGGGACAGGGTGGGGCGAGCAGTACTTC.

The chain employs TRBV20-1 and TRBJ2-7; weak D call: TRBD2 (5 bases). Trimming pared 6 bases from V and 3 bases from J, leaving 12 bases between. Germline V gives CDR1 DFQATT, CDR2 SNEGSKA (reference sequence). The CDR3 is 12 amino acids. This CDR3 reads CSARTYRYEQYF. CDR3 nucleotide sequence: TGCAGTGCCAGGACTTACCGCTACGAGCAGTACTTC.

The chain links TRBV10-3 to TRBJ1-3; TRBD1 matches at 8 bases. Germline V gene sequence: CDR1 ENHRY, CDR2 SYGVKD. The CDR3 loop spans 12 amino acids. V dropped 10 bases and J dropped 4; count of bases not matched to a gene: 3. The CDR3 protein is CASRDRGNTIYF. In DNA form, the CDR3 reads TGTGCCAGTAGGGACAGGGGAAACACCATATATTTT.

The chain combines TRBV10-2 with TRBJ2-7; D gene ambiguous. V lost 10 bases to trimming and J lost 0 bases, with 7 bases between them. CDR3 length: 11 residues. Per germline, CDR1 WSHSY and CDR2 SAAADI. The CDR3 spells CATASSYEQYF. As DNA, the CDR3 is TGCGCCACAGCGTCCTCCTACGAGCAGTACTTC.

In its sample, this clonotype ranks as medium-sized. The chain links TRBV24-1 to TRBJ2-2; D gene ambiguous. Trimming cost V 4 bases and J 2 bases, with 4 bases left between them. The CDR3 totals 13 residues. Germline V gene sequence: CDR1 KGHDR, CDR2 SFDVKD. The CDR3 is CATSEDNTGELFF. DNA for the CDR3: TGTGCCACCAGTGAGGACAACACCGGGGAGCTGTTTTTT.

The chain employs TRBV7-2 and TRBJ2-7; D is undetermined. The V end was cut by 5 bases, the J end by 6 bases, with 11 bases between. Germline V gene data show CDR1 as SGHTA and CDR2 as FQGNSA. CDR3 length equals 12 residues. The CDR3 loop reads CASSPPVVEQYF. The CDR3 DNA sequence: TGTGCCAGCAGCCCCCCAGTTGTCGAGCAGTACTTC.

This clonotype is categorized as medium-sized. The genes are TRBV28 and TRBJ2-3, with 9 bases aligning to TRBD1. The CDR3 extends over 14 amino acids. CDR1 and CDR2 from the germline V gene are MDHEN and SYDVKM. V was clipped by 5 bases and J by 5 bases; unmatched bases: 5. CDR3 loop: CASSPPDRGDTQYF. The CDR3 DNA reads as TGTGCCAGCAGTCCCCCGGACAGGGGAGATACGCAGTATTTT. Looking up the rest from reference TRBV28 and TRBJ2-3 gives the full variable domain: DVKVTQSSRYLVKRTGEKVFLECVQDMDHENMFWYRQDPGLGLRLIYFSYDVKMKEKGDIPEGYSVSREKKERFSLILESASTNQTSMYLCASSPPDRGDTQYFGPGTRLTVL.

The V call is TRBV12-3 or TRBV12-4, the J call TRBJ2-7, with 7 bases fitting TRBD1. V lost 5 bases to trimming and J lost 3 bases; unmatched junction nucleotides: 4. The length of the CDR3 is 13 residues. The chain's CDR3 is CASSQTGSYEQYF. For the CDR3, the DNA is TGTGCCAGCAGTCAGACAGGGAGCTACGAGCAGTACTTC.

A remark on this clonotype: This is likely an artifact of a read error, given a far larger clone one base away. The chain joins TRBV7-9 to TRBJ2-3; D is possibly TRBD2 (5 bases). The V end lost 5 bases, the J end lost 4 bases, and 13 bases lay between the germline ends. This CDR3 region has 14 residues. CDR1 SEHNR and CDR2 FQNEAQ come from the germline V gene (reference sequence). CDR3 coding DNA: TGTGCCAGCAGCCAGAAAGGGAGAGCAGATACGCAGTATTTT. Translating gives CASSQKGRADTQYF.

The J gene is TRBJ1-5, the V gene TRBV7-3; perhaps TRBD1 as D (5 bases). The CDR3 has 13 residues. V was trimmed by 5 bases and J by 4 bases, leaving 9 bases between them. Germline CDR1 is SGHTA and CDR2 is FQGTGA. CDR3 coding DNA: TGTGCCAGCAGCCACGACAGAAATCAGCCCCAGCATTTT. It translates to CASSHDRNQPQHF.

As concerns this clonotype: It may be a read error: a sequence one base away is much more abundant. The V gene is TRBV6-1, the J gene TRBJ2-5, with TRBD1 matching over 10 bases. CDR1 and CDR2 from the germline V gene are MNHNS and SASEGT. The CDR3 is 14 amino acids. The CDR3 here is CASIDRGQGETQYF. The CDR3 region has the DNA TGCGCCAGCATCGACAGGGGGCAGGGGGAGACCCAGTACTTC.

Regarding this clonotype: This likely reflects a read error, since a far larger clone is one base away. CDR3 sequence (DNA): TGTGCCAGCAGTTACCGCCTGGGAACGGACAATGAGCAGTTCTTC. Translating it yields CASSYRLGTDNEQFF. V gene TRBV6-6 combines with J gene TRBJ2-1; D call uncertain. Trimming removed 2 bases from V and 5 bases from J, with 13 bases in between. CDR1 is MNHNY and CDR2 is SVGAGI in the germline V gene (reference sequence). CDR3 length: 15 amino acids.

V is TRBV7-9 and J is TRBJ2-2; 8 positions agree with TRBD1. V gave up 5 bases and J gave up 3 bases; unmatched junction bases: 5. Germline-derived CDR1 and CDR2 are SEHNR and FQNEAQ (reference sequence). This CDR3 has 15 residues. CDR3 amino acids: CASSTGRGHTGELFF. CDR3 bases: TGTGCCAGCAGCACCGGCAGGGGGCACACCGGGGAGCTGTTTTTT.

The chain has TRBV27 and TRBJ2-7; 7 bases agree with TRBD2. The DNA end lines up better with TRBJ2-1; the J call may be wrong. Germline V gene data show CDR1 as MNHEY and CDR2 as SMNVEV (reference sequence). CDR3 length: 18 residues. The CDR3 loop reads CASSLSLGTSVLINEQFF. In nucleotides, the CDR3 is TGTGCCAGCAGTTTATCTCTCGGTACTAGCGTGCTGATCAATGAGCAGTTCTTC.

By share, this clonotype ranks as medium-sized. This chain links TRBV24-1 with TRBJ2-2; D may be TRBD2 (6 bases). V lost 5 bases and J lost 1, with 10 bases in between. The V gene's germline CDR1 is KGHDR and CDR2 SFDVKD. The CDR3 runs 15 residues. The CDR3, as DNA: TGTGCCACCAGTGCGGGGACTGAGAACACCGGGGAGCTGTTTTTT. It specifies CATSAGTENTGELFF.

In the case of this clonotype: A far larger clone is one base from this, pointing to a likely read error. The chain carries TRBV6-2 or TRBV6-3 and TRBJ2-5, with 11 bases aligning to TRBD1. The CDR3 spans 14 residues. CDR1 is MNHEY and CDR2 is SVGEGT in the germline V gene. Written as DNA, the CDR3 is TGTGCCAGCAGGGACAGGGGGCGCGGGGAGACCGAGTACTTC. It translates to CASRDRGRGETEYF.

This clonotype was seen just once. V is TRBV6-2 or TRBV6-3 and J is TRBJ2-1, with D uncertain. Germline CDR1 reads MNHEY; CDR2 reads SVGEGT. CDR3 size: 15 residues. V lost 2 bases, J lost 5 bases, and 13 bases lay in between. The CDR3 region is CASSYRRVTHNEQFF. CDR3 bases: TGTGCCAGCAGTTACCGCCGGGTAACGCACAATGAGCAGTTCTTC.